These T cell receptor beta chains were read from a single sample in a study of read filtering for tumor transcriptome and immune sequencing. MiXCR was run by TCRdb on the reads, yielding one entry per CDR3 protein. The data contain roughly 41,000 distinct CDR3 sequences, about 13% of them seen just once; the ten biggest clones take up less than 40%. Source material: a population of CD138-negative cells sorted from bone marrow. All receptors come from a donor aged 40 or older with multiple myeloma. Both conserved end residues are part of each CDR3. A D gene is named only where the DNA matches it firmly. Some rows have no size entry. The others give once, few or many, or a class for an expanded clone.

D	V	size	J	CDR3	DNA
TRBD1	TRBV10-2	many	TRBJ2-2	CASSEIRTGIFGGAELFF	TGCGCCAGCAGTGAAATACGGACAGGGATATTTGGGGGCGCGGAGCTGTTTTTT
.	TRBV28	many	TRBJ2-4	CASSLFSVNIQYF	TGTGCCAGCAGTTTGTTCAGCGTAAACATTCAGTACTTC
.	TRBV6-5	few	TRBJ1-5	CASSKRSNQPQHF	TGTGCCAGCTCAAAGAGGAGCAATCAGCCCCAGCATTTT
TRBD2	TRBV20-1	.	TRBJ2-1	CSAINSGSSCNEQLF	TGCAGTGCAATCAATAGCGGGAGCTCCTGCAATGAGCAGCTCTTC
.	TRBV2	many	TRBJ2-3	CASSLADTQYF	TGTGCCAGCAGCTTAGCCGATACGCAGTATTTT
.	TRBV11-1	many	TRBJ2-1	CASSLVFGGFGEQFF	TGTGCCAGCAGCTTAGTGTTCGGGGGTTTTGGTGAGCAGTTCTTC
.	TRBV10-2	many	TRBJ2-7	CASSDRGAGEQYF	TGCGCCAGCAGTGACCGGGGAGCGGGTGAGCAGTACTTC
.	TRBV5-1	many	TRBJ2-2	CASSLISTGELFF	TGCGCCAGCAGCTTGATCAGTACCGGGGAGCTGTTTTTT
.	TRBV30	many	TRBJ1-1	CAWRAGHDTEAFF	TGTGCCTGGAGAGCCGGACACGACACTGAAGCTTTCTTT
.	TRBV4-2	few	TRBJ1-1	CASSRSSDTEAFF	TGTGCCAGCTCGCGCAGTTCGGACACTGAAGCTTTCTTT
TRBD2	TRBV20-1	many	TRBJ2-7	CSAEVTSGSYEQYF	TGCAGTGCGGAAGTGACTAGCGGCTCCTACGAGCAGTACTTC
.	TRBV6-5	few	TRBJ2-2	CASSYSKWPGTGELFF	TGTGCCAGCAGTTACTCGAAGTGGCCGGGGACCGGGGAGCTGTTTTTT
.	TRBV7-9	many	TRBJ2-1	CASSSPPAGGEQFF	TGTGCCAGCAGCTCCCCCCCTGCCGGGGGTGAGCAGTTCTTC
TRBD2	TRBV2	many	TRBJ2-2	CASNLAGANTGELFF	TGTGCCAGCAATCTCGCGGGGGCGAACACCGGGGAGCTGTTTTTT
.	TRBV6-2/TRBV6-3	many	TRBJ2-1	CASSWPEQFF	TGTGCCAGCAGTTGGCCTGAGCAGTTCTTC
.	TRBV5-1	.	TRBJ2-6	CASSPLTGESSGANVLTF	TGCGCCAGCAGCCCCCTGACAGGAGAAAGCTCTGGGGCCAACGTCCTGACTTTC
.	TRBV20-1	many	TRBJ2-1	CSARDSMGPLIGRTYNEQFF	TGCAGTGCTAGAGATTCAATGGGCCCACTAATAGGTCGGACCTACAATGAGCAGTTCTTC
.	TRBV7-9	many	TRBJ2-1	CASSLPPRSSTPSSYNEQFF	TGTGCCAGCAGCTTACCCCCCCGTTCTAGCACCCCGAGCTCCTACAATGAGCAGTTCTTC